What follows are 22 T cell receptor beta chains derived from one specimen sequenced in a study of long-term antiretroviral therapy in people with HIV. Run at survey level, the immunoSEQ assay was version v3.0. This table comes from immunoSEQ multiplex PCR, and its TCRdb copy is limited to in-frame clones, with some not included. The table has about 16,000 clones, about 84% seen once. The source material was unsorted PBMCs, sampled less than 1.3 years before starting antiretroviral therapy. The receptors derive from a man aged 25 to 40 with HIV.

The rearrangement uses TRBV20-1 and TRBJ2-5; no reliable D call. Germline V gene data show CDR1 as DFQATT and CDR2 as SNEGSKA (reference sequence). This CDR3 has 8 residues. V was cut by 7 bases and J by 7 bases, with 4 bases left in between. The CDR3, as DNA: TGCAGTGTGGGGACCCAGTACTTC. Translated: CSVGTQYF.

This clone occurred once. V gene TRBV29-1 combines with J gene TRBJ1-1, with TRBD1 as a possible D gene (5 bases). Per germline, CDR1 SQVTM and CDR2 ANQGSEA. The CDR3 contains 13 residues. The V and J ends lost 0 bases and 8 bases respectively, with 13 bases between them. The CDR3 loop reads CSVEETRGAEAFF. The CDR3 DNA reads TGCAGCGTTGAAGAGACGAGGGGCGCAGAAGCTTTCTTT.

The V and J genes are TRBV25-1 and TRBJ2-7, with D perhaps matching TRBD1 (5 bases). The CDR3 runs to 15 residues. The V gene lost 1 base and the J gene lost 6 bases, with 16 bases spanning the gap. Germline V lookup: CDR1 MGHDK, CDR2 SYGVNS. The CDR3 region has the DNA TGTGCCAGCAGTGAATGGCCCAACAGGCCCCTCGAGCAGTACTTC. As protein: CASSEWPNRPLEQYF.

The chain couples TRBV7-9 to TRBJ2-1, with 8 nucleotides matching TRBD2. J was trimmed by 1 base and V by 5 bases; bases with no gene match: 4. This CDR3 is built from 15 residues. Germline V gene lookup returns CDR1 SEHNR and CDR2 FQNEAQ (reference sequence). The CDR3 DNA follows: TGTGCCAGCAGCCCTACTAGCGGTTCCTACAATGAGCAGTTCTTC. Its translation is CASSPTSGSYNEQFF.

The chain recombines TRBV9 with TRBJ2-3; tentative D call: TRBD2 (6 bases). Germline CDR1 reads SGDLS; CDR2 reads YYNGEE. This CDR3 is built from 15 residues. Trimming stripped 4 bases from V and 0 bases from J, with 12 bases between. Here the CDR3 reads CASSLLGTSTDTQYF. The CDR3 coding sequence is TGTGCCAGCAGCCTCCTGGGGACTAGCACAGATACGCAGTATTTT.

This clone was counted only a few times. J is TRBJ1-2 and V is TRBV28; D might be TRBD1 (5 bases). The CDR3 loop spans 13 amino acids. CDR1 MDHEN and CDR2 SYDVKM come from the germline V gene. V gave up 3 bases and J gave up 3 bases, with 8 bases separating them. The CDR3 coding sequence is TGTGCCAGCAGTTTCCAGGGTTACTATGGCTACACCTTC. Translation: CASSFQGYYGYTF.

The chain carries TRBV6-1 and TRBJ2-1, with TRBD2 identical over 7 bases. V lost 4 bases to trimming and J lost 8 bases; unmatched junction nucleotides: 8. The germline V gene encodes CDR1 MNHNS and CDR2 SASEGT. The CDR3 loop spans 14 amino acids. The CDR3 DNA reads as TGTGCCAGCAGTGGCCTCCCGGGGAGGGATGAGCAGTTCTTC. Encoded protein: CASSGLPGRDEQFF.

V gene TRBV5-4 combines with J gene TRBJ1-2; D unresolved. In germline, CDR1 is SGHNT, CDR2 YYREEE (reference sequence). The CDR3 sequence is 16 residues long. Trimming left V 6 bases short and J 0 bases short, with 18 bases between. CDR3: CASTPGGPTSNYGYTF. CDR3 nucleotides: TGTGCCAGCACCCCAGGAGGCCCGACCTCTAACTATGGCTACACCTTC. The variable domain in full, completed from reference TRBV5-4 and TRBJ1-2, reads ETGVTQSPTHLIKTRGQQVTLRCSSQSGHNTVSWYQQALGQGPQFIFQYYREEENGRGNFPPRFSGLQFPNYSSELNVNALELDDSALYLCASTPGGPTSNYGYTFGSGTRLTVV.

This chain joins TRBV6-1 and TRBJ2-1, with D possibly TRBD2 on 5 matching bases. The CDR3 covers 15 residues. From germline, CDR1 is MNHNS and CDR2 SASEGT. V shed 1 base and J shed 8 bases, with 15 bases lying between them. The CDR3 loop reads CASSEGALGSDEQFF. As DNA, the CDR3 is TGTGCCAGCAGTGAAGGGGCTCTAGGGAGCGATGAGCAGTTCTTC.

The genes are TRBV12-2 and TRBJ2-7; the table names TRBD1, a call not compared with the DNA. TRBV12-2 is an annotated pseudogene. This CDR3 spans 15 amino acids. CDR3 region: CASRTNPGQRYEQYF. For the CDR3, the DNA is TGTGCAAGTCGCACAAATCCGGGACAGAGGTACGAGCAGTACTTC.

The V call is TRBV4-1, the J call TRBJ2-5, with a weak D call TRBD2 (5 bases). Germline assignment: CDR1 MGHRA and CDR2 YSYEKL. The CDR3 covers 14 residues. Trimming pared 3 bases from V and 5 bases from J, leaving 13 bases between. The CDR3 coding sequence is TGCGCCAGCAGCCAGGACTCGGCAACGGAGACCCAGTACTTC. Encoded protein: CASSQDSATETQYF.

The chain is built from TRBV7-3 and TRBJ1-4; TRBD1 is a possible D gene (5 bases). CDR3 length: 17 residues. Germline lookup yields CDR1 SGHTA and CDR2 FQGTGA. Trimming took off 0 bases at V and 3 bases at J, with 14 bases between the two ends. CDR3 amino acids: CASSLTGPGIPNEKLFF. CDR3 bases: TGTGCCAGCAGCTTAACGGGGCCCGGGATCCCTAATGAAAAACTGTTTTTT.

The V gene is TRBV5-6, the J gene TRBJ2-7; 7 positions match TRBD1. Germline CDR1 is SGHDT and CDR2 is YYEEEE. V lost 5 bases to trimming and J lost 0 bases; unmatched junction nucleotides: 8. The CDR3 has 15 residues. CDR3 DNA: TGTGCCAGCAGTCCCCGATGGGACAGCTCCTACGAGCAGTACTTC. Amino acid sequence: CASSPRWDSSYEQYF.

This chain connects TRBV5-6 to TRBJ1-1, with D unclear. The CDR3 totals 13 residues. V was trimmed by 4 bases and J by 4 bases, leaving 11 bases between them. Germline lookup yields CDR1 SGHDT and CDR2 YYEEEE. The CDR3 loop is CASSRVEGTEAFF. CDR3 in DNA: TGTGCCAGCAGCAGAGTTGAGGGCACTGAAGCTTTCTTT.

This chain links TRBV6-5 with TRBJ1-2; tentatively, D is TRBD1 (6 bases). Germline V gene lookup returns CDR1 MNHEY and CDR2 SVGAGI. CDR3 length: 13 amino acids. The germline V and J ends were trimmed by 1 base and 6 bases, with 9 bases remaining between them. For the CDR3, the DNA is TGTGCCAGCAGTTACTGGGCAGGGGATGGCTACACCTTC. Encoded protein: CASSYWAGDGYTF.

This rearrangement joins TRBV29-1 to TRBJ1-1; D uncertain. Germline V lookup: CDR1 SQVTM, CDR2 ANQGSEA. The V end lost 4 bases, the J end lost 1 base, and 10 bases lay between the germline ends. CDR3 size: 13 residues. CDR3 sequence reads: CSVVPNPNTEAFF. CDR3 coding DNA: TGCAGCGTTGTCCCGAACCCGAACACTGAAGCTTTCTTT.

This chain connects TRBV7-6 to TRBJ2-7; tentative D call: TRBD1 (5 bases). CDR1 is SGHVS and CDR2 is FNYEAQ in the germline V gene. The CDR3 length is 13 residues. V was cut by 5 bases and J by 0 bases, with 8 bases left in between. CDR3 bases: TGTGCCAGCAGCCCCGGACACTCCTACGAGCAGTACTTC. Residues: CASSPGHSYEQYF.

This chain uses TRBV7-8 with TRBJ2-5; D is perhaps TRBD1 (7 bases). Germline V lookup: CDR1 SGHVS, CDR2 FQNEAQ. Trimming cost V 5 bases and J 2 bases, with 15 bases left between them. The length of the CDR3 is 15 residues. This CDR3 is CASSHGRGVQETQYF. In DNA form, the CDR3 reads TGTGCCAGCAGCCACGGCAGGGGGGTACAAGAGACCCAGTACTTC.

This clone has only one observation. The chain links TRBV6-5 to TRBJ2-7; D might be TRBD1 (6 bases). The V end lost 2 bases, the J end lost 0 bases, and 11 bases lay between the germline ends. CDR3 length: 15 amino acids. Germline values: CDR1 MNHEY, CDR2 SVGAGI. CDR3 DNA: TGTGCCAGCAGTTACGGCAGGGGACCCTCCTACGAGCAGTACTTC. As protein: CASSYGRGPSYEQYF.

This chain links TRBV5-4 with TRBJ2-7, with 7 bases aligning to TRBD1. The CDR3 consists of 16 residues. The V segment lost 3 bases and the J segment 0 bases; nucleotides outside the gene matches: 9. The germline V gene has CDR1 SGHNT and CDR2 YYREEE (reference sequence). The CDR3 spells CASSSSAGQDSYEQYF. The CDR3 DNA reads as TGTGCCAGCAGCTCGTCAGCTGGACAGGACTCCTACGAGCAGTACTTC.

V and J are TRBV6-6 and TRBJ1-2; D not certain. The germline V gene encodes CDR1 MNHNY and CDR2 SVGAGI (reference sequence). The CDR3 is 13 amino acids. Trimming removed 6 bases from V and 0 bases from J, with 8 bases in between. The CDR3 DNA reads TGTGCCAGCAGGGGCCAGACTAACTATGGCTACACCTTC. This codes for CASRGQTNYGYTF.

The chain recombines TRBV19 with TRBJ2-7; D may be TRBD2 (5 bases). Trimming pared 7 bases from V and 5 bases from J, leaving 21 bases between. The CDR3 spans 15 residues. Looked up from germline, CDR1 is LNHDA and CDR2 is SQIVND (reference sequence). The CDR3 DNA reads as TGTGCCAGTACCGCCGAAGTAGGGTACGGGAACGAGCAGTACTTC. This sequence encodes CASTAEVGYGNEQYF.